These 14 T cell receptor beta chains were sequenced from one sample in a study of blood T cell repertoires in COVID-19 (dated by TCRdb to 2018 to 2021). Library preparation was by the immunoSEQ multiplex PCR assay. The table comes from immuneACCESS by way of TCRdb, which keeps in-frame sequences with V and J called. Part of the clones is missing from these tables; in studies checked, under half for an unresolved V gene and the rest for unknown reasons. This sample holds 95,000 to 110,000 clones; approximately 88% were observed only once. The leading ten clones occupy 6.8% of the sample. Sequences were obtained from peripheral blood. These receptors were obtained from a man between 50 and 59 years old with active or convalescent COVID-19.

The CDR3 DNA reads as TGTGCCAGCAGCCAAGATGCCAGGGAAAATCAGCCCCAGCATTTT. As protein: CASSQDARENQPQHF. This sequence joins TRBV3-1 (or the pseudogene TRBV3-2) and TRBJ1-5, with TRBD1 as a possible D gene (5 bases). CDR3 length: 15 residues. In germline, CDR1 is LGHDT, CDR2 YNNKEL (reference sequence). Trimming cost V 0 bases and J 4 bases, with 10 bases left between them.

This clone is a singleton in its sample. The chain employs TRBV30 and TRBJ1-5, with D possibly matching TRBD1 (6 bases). Trimming stripped 3 bases from V and 3 bases from J, with 12 bases between. This CDR3 has 14 residues. Germline CDR1 and CDR2: GTSNPN and SVGIG (reference sequence). The CDR3 region is CAWRANRDNQPQHF. The CDR3 DNA reads as TGTGCCTGGAGGGCAAACAGGGACAATCAGCCCCAGCATTTT.

The V and J genes are TRBV28 and TRBJ1-5; 7 bases line up with TRBD1. Germline V gene data show CDR1 as MDHEN and CDR2 as SYDVKM. After removal of 2 bases from V and 5 bases from J, the junction contained 3 bases not matched to a gene. The CDR3 spans 14 residues. This CDR3 reads CASSLPQGHQPQHF. DNA of the CDR3: TGTGCCAGCAGTTTACCACAGGGGCATCAGCCCCAGCATTTT.

The genes are TRBV30 and TRBJ1-2; a possible D gene is TRBD1 (6 bases). The V end was cut by 0 bases, the J end by 8 bases, with 13 bases between. CDR3 length equals 13 residues. Per germline, CDR1 GTSNPN and CDR2 SVGIG (reference sequence). CDR3 sequence: CAWSVQGLGGYTF. The CDR3 DNA follows: TGTGCCTGGAGTGTACAGGGCCTGGGCGGCTACACCTTC.

The chain recombines TRBV19 with TRBJ2-2, with 12 nucleotides matching TRBD2. This CDR3 comprises 17 residues. J was trimmed by 6 bases and V by 4 bases; bases with no gene match: 9. Per the germline V gene, CDR1 is LNHDA and CDR2 is SQIVND (reference sequence). The CDR3, as DNA: TGTGCCAGTAGTACACAGACTAGCGGGAGATATTCCGGGGAGCTGTTTTTT. Its protein is CASSTQTSGRYSGELFF.

The rearrangement links TRBV7-2 to TRBJ2-2; TRBD1 agrees at 7 bases. V was pared by 5 bases and J by 7 bases, with 10 bases of the junction left unmatched. This CDR3 comprises 15 residues. CDR1 and CDR2 (germline): SGHTA, FQGNSA. The CDR3 is CASSRRAGGSGELFF. DNA of the CDR3: TGTGCCAGCAGCCGCAGGGCAGGGGGTAGCGGGGAGCTGTTTTTT.

The chain recombines TRBV27 with TRBJ1-6; the D gene is possibly TRBD1 (5 bases). The length of the CDR3 is 13 residues. The V and J ends lost 3 bases and 10 bases respectively, with 10 bases between them. Germline V gives CDR1 MNHEY, CDR2 SMNVEV (reference sequence). The CDR3 DNA follows: TGTGCCAGCAGTTTGGCACAGGACTCACCCCTCCACTTT. Translated: CASSLAQDSPLHF.

The chain employs TRBV19 and TRBJ2-2; 7 positions match TRBD2. Germline-derived CDR1 and CDR2 are LNHDA and SQIVND (reference sequence). The CDR3 spans 15 residues. The V gene end was trimmed by 3 bases and the J gene end by 5 bases; junction bases not matched to a gene: 6. This chain's CDR3 is CASSISSGLTGELFF. In DNA form, the CDR3 reads TGTGCCAGTAGTATCTCTAGCGGTTTGACCGGGGAGCTGTTTTTT. Full variable domain (outside the CDR3, taken from reference TRBV19 and TRBJ2-2): DGGITQSPKYLFRKEGQNVTLSCEQNLNHDAMYWYRQDPGQGLRLIYYSQIVNDFQKGDIAEGYSVSREKKESFPLTVTSAQKNPTAFYLCASSISSGLTGELFFGEGSRLTVL.

The genes are TRBV5-5 and TRBJ1-1; 8 nucleotides match TRBD1. This CDR3 region has 17 residues. From germline, CDR1 is SGHKS and CDR2 YYEKEE (reference sequence). With V trimmed by 2 bases and J by 5 bases, 14 bases remained unmatched. CDR3 residues: CASSFRGRILTLTEAFF. CDR3 nucleotides: TGTGCCAGCAGCTTCAGGGGGCGCATATTAACCTTAACTGAAGCTTTCTTT.

The rearrangement uses TRBV9 and TRBJ2-3, with 7 bases lining up with TRBD2. Looked up from germline, CDR1 is SGDLS and CDR2 is YYNGEE. Trimming cost V 7 bases and J 2 bases; bases outside gene matches: 7. There are 14 residues in the CDR3. Written as DNA, the CDR3 is TGTGCCAGCTCCCGGCGGGAGTCCACAGATACGCAGTATTTT. Translating gives CASSRRESTDTQYF.

The rearrangement joins TRBV29-1 to TRBJ2-7; 9 positions agree with TRBD1. From germline, CDR1 is SQVTM and CDR2 ANQGSEA. V was clipped by 4 bases and J by 2 bases; unmatched bases: 18. This CDR3 has 18 amino acids. CDR3 bases: TGCAGCGTTGGATGGCCGTCCCGGGACAGGGATCGTACCTACGAGCAGTACTTC. It codes for CSVGWPSRDRDRTYEQYF.

The chain joins TRBV4-1 to TRBJ2-3, with a weak D call TRBD1 (6 bases). The V and J ends lost 0 bases and 3 bases respectively, with 19 bases between them. The CDR3 is made up of 18 amino acids. Germline V gene data show CDR1 as MGHRA and CDR2 as YSYEKL. CDR3 protein: CASSQEATRGIETDTQYF. CDR3 coding DNA: TGCGCCAGCAGCCAAGAGGCGACCAGGGGAATTGAGACAGATACGCAGTATTTT.

The chain is built from TRBV7-2 and TRBJ2-1, with D tentatively TRBD2 (5 bases). The V and J ends lost 2 bases and 8 bases respectively, with 13 bases between them. The CDR3 covers 14 residues. The germline V gene encodes CDR1 SGHTA and CDR2 FQGNSA. The CDR3 DNA sequence: TGTGCCAGCAGCTTACAGCGGAGTGGTGATGAGCAGTTCTTC. This sequence encodes CASSLQRSGDEQFF. The full variable domain, its missing parts supplied by reference TRBV7-2 and TRBJ2-1, is GAGVSQSPSNKVTEKGKDVELRCDPISGHTALYWYRQSLGQGLEFLIYFQGNSAPDKSGLPSDRFSAERTGGSVSTLTIQRTQQEDSAVYLCASSLQRSGDEQFFGPGTRLTVL.

The chain combines TRBV6-1 with TRBJ1-3; D remains unclear. Germline assignment: CDR1 MNHNS and CDR2 SASEGT. The CDR3 consists of 12 residues. The V and J ends lost 2 bases and 13 bases respectively, with 12 bases between them. CDR3: CASSEMGSSIYF. CDR3 in DNA: TGTGCCAGCAGTGAAATGGGCAGTTCGATATATTTT.